The 21 T cell receptor beta chains below come from one sample, sequenced in a study of early T cells in non-severe SARS-CoV-2 infection. TCRdb independently ran MiXCR on the 5' RACE reads; one entry per CDR3 protein. Of over 50,000 distinct CDR3 sequences listed, 8% to 10% are singletons. Sequenced input: whole blood. These receptors all stem from an adult who was a healthcare worker with PCR-confirmed SARS-CoV-2 infection or an uninfected control (not recorded which).

This clonotype was found many times. J is TRBJ2-3 and V is TRBV6-5; perhaps TRBD1 as D (7 bases). The CDR3 is 15 amino acids. Germline CDR1 is MNHEY and CDR2 is SVGAGI. V gave up 6 bases and J gave up 0 bases, with 13 bases separating them. The CDR3 DNA sequence: TGTGCCAGCAGGGCAGGGGGGTCTAGCACAGATACGCAGTATTTT. This gives the protein CASRAGGSSTDTQYF.

This clonotype was counted between two and nine times. The chain employs TRBV13 and TRBJ1-3, with a weak D call TRBD1 (6 bases). The V gene lost 3 bases and the J gene lost 4 bases, with 10 bases spanning the gap. Germline V gene data show CDR1 as PRHDT and CDR2 as FYEKMQ (reference sequence). The CDR3 loop spans 14 amino acids. CDR3 in amino acids: CASSFGTRGNTIYF. In DNA form, the CDR3 reads TGTGCCAGCAGCTTCGGGACACGAGGAAACACCATATATTTT.

With respect to this clonotype: A much larger clonotype is one base distant, so this may be a read error. This CDR3 is CASWRTPENEQFF. In DNA, the CDR3 is TGTGCCAGCTGGAGGACACCAGAGAATGAGCAGTTCTTC. The chain joins TRBV2 to TRBJ2-1; D may match TRBD1 or TRBD2 (5 bases each). Trimming removed 8 bases from V and 7 bases from J, with 15 bases in between. There are 13 residues in the CDR3. Per germline, CDR1 SNHLY and CDR2 FYNNEI.

This clonotype has at least ten counts. V and J are TRBV29-1 and TRBJ2-1; 7 bases fit TRBD2. The germline gives CDR1 SQVTM, CDR2 ANQGSEA. Trimming at V came to 8 bases and at J to 3 bases, leaving 10 bases not matched to a gene. The CDR3 is 14 amino acids. CDR3 coding DNA: TGCAGCTCATCCTCTTCTAGCGGCTACAATGAGCAGTTCTTC. This encodes CSSSSSSGYNEQFF.

This clonotype was seen at least ten times. The rearrangement uses TRBV7-2 and TRBJ2-3, with 7 bases that match TRBD1. Germline values: CDR1 SGHTA, CDR2 FQGNSA. With V trimmed by 1 base and J by 2 bases, 6 bases remained unmatched. The CDR3 contains 16 residues. This chain's CDR3 is CASSLGSDRSTDTQYF. The CDR3 region has the DNA TGTGCCAGCAGCTTAGGATCGGACAGGTCCACAGATACGCAGTATTTT.

This clonotype occurred many times. The DNA of the CDR3 is TGTGCCAGCAGCCAATCGCCCGGCAGGGAAAAGACCCAGTACTTC. It translates to CASSQSPGREKTQYF. V gene TRBV3-1 combines with J gene TRBJ2-5, with D perhaps TRBD1 (5 bases). This CDR3 contains 15 residues. The germline V gene has CDR1 LGHDT and CDR2 YNNKEL (reference sequence). V gave up 2 bases and J gave up 6 bases, with 16 bases separating them.

This clonotype was recorded many times. The V gene is TRBV20-1, the J gene TRBJ2-1; D gene unclear. V lost 4 bases, J lost 6 bases, and 4 bases lay in between. The CDR3 contains 10 residues. Germline V gene lookup returns CDR1 DFQATT and CDR2 SNEGSKA (reference sequence). The CDR3 region has the DNA TGCAGTGCTACCCGCAATGAGCAGTTCTTC. This codes for CSATRNEQFF.

The gene calls are TRBV7-6 and TRBJ2-2; D remains unclear. V shed 0 bases and J shed 4 bases, with 15 bases lying between them. Per germline, CDR1 SGHVS and CDR2 FNYEAQ. The CDR3 is 17 residues long. CDR3 sequence (DNA): TGTGCCAGCAGCTTAGCTGTCGCAGCCTCGAGCACCGGGGAGCTGTTTTTT. Translation gives CASSLAVAASSTGELFF.

The genes are TRBV6-1 and TRBJ2-7; D uncertain. V lost 6 bases to trimming and J lost 2 bases, with 17 bases between them. Per germline, CDR1 MNHNS and CDR2 SASEGT. This CDR3 spans 15 amino acids. In nucleotides, the CDR3 is TGTGCCAGCAGAATTACACTAAGTCGGACCTACGAGCAGTACTTC. Translating gives CASRITLSRTYEQYF.

This clonotype was observed a handful of times. The V call is TRBV3-1, the J call TRBJ2-7, with a tentative D call TRBD1 (6 bases). The V end was cut by 5 bases, the J end by 6 bases, with 14 bases between. The length of the CDR3 is 13 residues. Germline CDR1 LGHDT, CDR2 YNNKEL (reference sequence). The CDR3 region is CASSSKGVTEQYF. CDR3 nucleotide sequence: TGTGCCAGCAGCTCGAAGGGGGTCACCGAGCAGTACTTC.

The chain uses TRBV4-1 and TRBJ2-2; possible D gene TRBD2, 6 bases. The CDR3 is 18 amino acids. V lost 4 bases and J lost 5, with 23 bases in between. Germline V gene sequence: CDR1 MGHRA, CDR2 YSYEKL. The chain's CDR3 is CASSLRDWTVERTGELFF. CDR3 in DNA: TGCGCCAGCAGCCTCCGGGACTGGACGGTGGAACGGACCGGGGAGCTGTTTTTT.

This clonotype was seen a handful of times. The chain carries TRBV14 and TRBJ2-1; D unclear. CDR1 and CDR2 (germline): SGHDN, FVKESK. V lost 4 bases, J lost 7 bases, and 14 bases lay in between. The CDR3 is made up of 14 amino acids. The CDR3 DNA reads as TGTGCCAGCAGCCTCCAAACAAGTGGGAATGAGCAGTTCTTC. Its protein product is CASSLQTSGNEQFF.

This clonotype has ten or more counts. The rearrangement joins TRBV20-1 to TRBJ2-7, with 10 bases matching TRBD2. This CDR3 is 14 amino acids long. The germline V gene has CDR1 DFQATT and CDR2 SNEGSKA (reference sequence). The ends lost 6 bases at V and 2 bases at J; junction bases unmatched: 7. The CDR3 DNA follows: TGCAGTGCCACCACTAGCGGGGACACCTACGAGCAGTACTTC. Its protein is CSATTSGDTYEQYF.

This clonotype was observed many times. V and J are TRBV7-9 and TRBJ2-7, with 9 bases aligning to TRBD1. Trimming took 5 bases from V and 1 from J; bases not matched to a gene: 12. This CDR3 has 17 residues. From germline, CDR1 is SEHNR and CDR2 FQNEAQ (reference sequence). The CDR3 sequence: CASSTRGQGPASYEQYF. The CDR3 region has the DNA TGTGCCAGCAGCACCAGAGGACAGGGGCCGGCATCCTACGAGCAGTACTTC.

For this clonotype: The junction and the germline gene differ at one end; a read error may be behind it. This sequence joins TRBV27 and TRBJ2-5; TRBD1 matches 11 bases. This CDR3 contains 15 residues. CDR1 and CDR2 (germline): MNHEY, SMNVEV (reference sequence). CDR3 coding DNA: TGTGCCTGCAGTTCCGGGACAGGGGGGGTGGAGACCCAGTACTTC. This sequence encodes CACSSGTGGVETQYF.

This clonotype has a handful of counts. The genes are TRBV18 and TRBJ2-7; D may be TRBD2 (5 bases). From germline, CDR1 is KGHSH and CDR2 LQKENI. Deletions cut 4 bases from V and 4 bases from J, with 8 bases between. The CDR3 spans 12 residues. CDR3 in amino acids: CASSHGNYEQYF. CDR3 nucleotides: TGTGCCAGCTCACACGGGAATTACGAGCAGTACTTC.

Only a few counts were recorded for this clonotype. The chain uses TRBV6-1 and TRBJ1-6; 7 bases align to TRBD1. V shed 6 bases, J shed 7 bases, and the junction held 3 bases outside the gene matches. CDR3 length: 13 amino acids. CDR1 and CDR2 (germline): MNHNS, SASEGT. In DNA form, the CDR3 reads TGTGCCAGCAGGACAGGGTGGAATTCACCCCTCCACTTT. It specifies CASRTGWNSPLHF.

This clonotype was detected a few times. V is TRBV7-2 and J is TRBJ2-7; 14 positions match TRBD2. V dropped 1 base and J dropped 5; count of bases not matched to a gene: 4. Germline V CDR1 and CDR2: SGHTA, FQGNSA. The CDR3 is 16 residues long. As DNA, the CDR3 is TGTGCCAGCAGCTTAGGGGGGACTAGCGGGAGAAACGAGCAGTACTTC. It translates to CASSLGGTSGRNEQYF.

This clonotype showed up many times. Written as DNA, the CDR3 is TGCAGTGCGAAGGACAGGGCGGAAGATACGCAGTATTTT. It encodes CSAKDRAEDTQYF. The chain employs TRBV20-1 and TRBJ2-3, with 8 bases aligning to TRBD1. Germline assignment: CDR1 DFQATT and CDR2 SNEGSKA (reference sequence). J gave up 5 bases and V 6 bases, and 7 bases lay outside the gene matches. The CDR3 length is 13 residues.

This clonotype came up a few times. The chain joins TRBV14 to TRBJ2-1; no clear D gene. The CDR3 extends over 17 amino acids. Per the germline V gene, CDR1 is SGHDN and CDR2 is FVKESK. Trimming stripped 1 base from V and 3 bases from J, with 16 bases between. CDR3 coding DNA: TGTGCCAGCAGCCAAGGCTTCCCCGGGCCCCGCTACAATGAGCAGTTCTTC. Translating it yields CASSQGFPGPRYNEQFF.

At least ten counts were recorded for this clonotype. The rearrangement links TRBV5-5 to TRBJ1-1; D call uncertain. The CDR3 loop spans 12 amino acids. Trimming took 6 bases from V and 3 from J, leaving 9 bases between them. CDR1 SGHKS and CDR2 YYEKEE come from the germline V gene (reference sequence). The CDR3 region has the DNA TGTGCCAGCAACCCCGGCGACACTGAAGCTTTCTTT. This sequence encodes CASNPGDTEAFF.